The source of this T cell receptor beta chain is a study of shared clonotypes between healthy human individuals. Whole-study findings and limits: Relative to clonotypes present in all four donors, those not shared had lower generation probabilities.

The CDR3 covers 14 residues. The germline V gene encodes CDR1 SGHAT and CDR2 FQNNGV. V lost 3 bases to trimming and J lost 1 base, with 10 bases between them. Genomic DNA belonging to each subset was distributed in equal measure over several immunoSEQ plates. The table came from immunoSEQ multiplex PCR; TCRdb's copy has only in-frame clones and leaves some out. The data hold about 2.3 million clones, with about nine tenths observed a single time. Concerning this clone: Antigen unknown.

The J gene is TRBJ2-7, the V gene TRBV11-2; tentative D call: TRBD2 (6 bases). Sequences were obtained from naive CD4+ T cells from PBMCs. Sample subset: CD45RA+ positively selected. The sequence was collected from a man aged 18 to 30 in good health. Some clones in this sample may be carry-over from other donors' samples. The CDR3 DNA is TGTGCCAGCAGCTTGCGGAGGGTGTCCTACGAGCAGTACTTC. Amino acid sequence: CASSLRRVSYEQYF. The full variable domain, rest sourced from reference TRBV11-2 and TRBJ2-7, is EAGVAQSPRYKIIEKRQSVAFWCNPISGHATLYWYQQILGQGPKLLIQFQNNGVVDDSQLPKDRFSAERLKGVDSTLKIQPAKLEDSAVYLCASSLRRVSYEQYFGPGTRLTVT.